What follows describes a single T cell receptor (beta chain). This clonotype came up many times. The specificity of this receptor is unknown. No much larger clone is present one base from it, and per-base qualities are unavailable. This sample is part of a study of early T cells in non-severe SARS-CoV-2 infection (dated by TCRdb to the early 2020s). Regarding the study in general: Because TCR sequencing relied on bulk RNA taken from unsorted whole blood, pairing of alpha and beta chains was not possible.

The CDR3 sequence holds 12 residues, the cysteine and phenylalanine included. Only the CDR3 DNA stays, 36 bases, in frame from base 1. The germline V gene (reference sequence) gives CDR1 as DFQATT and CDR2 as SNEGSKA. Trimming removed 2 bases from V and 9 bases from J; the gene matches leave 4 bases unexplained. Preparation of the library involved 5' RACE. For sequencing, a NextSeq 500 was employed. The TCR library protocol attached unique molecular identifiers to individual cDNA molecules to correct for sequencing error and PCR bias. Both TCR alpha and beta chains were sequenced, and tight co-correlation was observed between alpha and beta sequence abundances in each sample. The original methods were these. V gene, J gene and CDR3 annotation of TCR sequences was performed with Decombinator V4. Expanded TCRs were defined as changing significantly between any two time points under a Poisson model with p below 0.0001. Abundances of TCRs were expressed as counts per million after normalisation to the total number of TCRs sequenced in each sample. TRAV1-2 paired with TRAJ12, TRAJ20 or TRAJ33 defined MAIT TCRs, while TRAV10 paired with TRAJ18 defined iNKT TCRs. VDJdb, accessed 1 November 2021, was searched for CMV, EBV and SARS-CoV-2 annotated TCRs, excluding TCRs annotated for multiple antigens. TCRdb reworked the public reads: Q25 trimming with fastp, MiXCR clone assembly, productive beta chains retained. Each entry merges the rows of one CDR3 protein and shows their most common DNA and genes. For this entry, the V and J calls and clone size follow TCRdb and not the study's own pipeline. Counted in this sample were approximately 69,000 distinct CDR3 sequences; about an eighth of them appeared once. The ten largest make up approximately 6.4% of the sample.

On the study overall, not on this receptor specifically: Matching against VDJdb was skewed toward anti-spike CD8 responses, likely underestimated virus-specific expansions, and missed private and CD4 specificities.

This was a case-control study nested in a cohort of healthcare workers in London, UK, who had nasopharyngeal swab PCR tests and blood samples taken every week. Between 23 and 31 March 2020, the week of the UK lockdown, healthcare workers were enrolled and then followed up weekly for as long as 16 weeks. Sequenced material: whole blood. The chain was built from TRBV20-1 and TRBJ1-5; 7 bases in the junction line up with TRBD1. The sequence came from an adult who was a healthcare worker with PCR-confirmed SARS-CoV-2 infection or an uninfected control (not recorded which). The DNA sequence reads TGCAGTGCTAGACAGGGGGAGTTGCCCCAGCATTTT. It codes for CSARQGELPQHF.